This T cell receptor beta chain emerged from a study of OX40 agonist ivuxolimab in advanced cancers. Whole-study context: Every 2 weeks, ivuxolimab was infused into the patients intravenously at between 0.01 and 10 mg/kg. There were three patients with partial responses, one having hepatocellular carcinoma and two cutaneous melanoma. Study-wide findings and caveats: Antigen specificity was not determined for the expanded peripheral T cells.

Produced via immunoSEQ multiplex PCR; TCRdb's table is partial and in-frame only. Of tens of thousands of clones listed, about nine tenths are singletons. CDR1 and CDR2 (germline): GTSNPN, SVGIG (reference sequence). CDR3 length: 14 amino acids. The ends were cut back, 2 bases at V and 6 bases at J, with 11 bases in the middle. Concerning this clone itself: The antigen remains unidentified.

V gene TRBV30 combines with J gene TRBJ1-6, with no clear D. The clonotype originates from an adult with an advanced solid tumor such as melanoma, head and neck, liver or kidney cancer. Source: CD4+ or CD8+ T cells sorted from blood, taken in a trial of the OX40 agonist ivuxolimab. The CDR3: CAWSRVALNSPLHF. CDR3 sequence (DNA): TGTGCCTGGAGTAGGGTTGCCCTTAATTCACCCCTCCACTTT.